Listed here is a single T cell receptor beta chain. What it recognizes is unknown. The sample belongs to a study of T cells in Graves' hyperthyroidism and ophthalmopathy. Across the study: Peripheral blood samples were taken at initial diagnosis, prior to any treatment.

Using RNA transcripts as the source, TCR beta CDR3 regions were amplified. First-round RT-PCR with HTBI primers amplified the TCR CDR3 region. TCRdb re-analysed the multiplex PCR reads in MiXCR, keeping a single row per CDR3 protein. The sample yields 350,000 to 450,000 distinct CDR3 sequences, approximately 13% seen once. CDR3 length equals 13 residues. The germline V gene has CDR1 SGHAT and CDR2 FQNNGV. The germline V and J ends were trimmed by 2 bases and 7 bases, with 11 bases remaining between them. Lactation, pregnancy, other autoimmune disease or uncontrolled infection led to exclusion of patients. PBMCs were obtained from under 13 ml fresh peripheral blood. Findings and limits, study-wide: Using 13 V-J features, a model discriminated ophthalmopathy from stable hyperthyroidism.

The sequencing sample was made of blood. The chain employs TRBV11-2 and TRBJ1-2; possible D gene TRBD1, 5 bases. This clonotype was sampled from a woman aged 55 to 70 with Graves' hyperthyroidism. The CDR3 reads CASSLSSGTGYTF. The CDR3, as DNA: TGTGCCAGCAGCTTATCTTCGGGGACTGGCTACACCTTC. Full variable domain (missing parts from reference TRBV11-2 and TRBJ1-2): EAGVAQSPRYKIIEKRQSVAFWCNPISGHATLYWYQQILGQGPKLLIQFQNNGVVDDSQLPKDRFSAERLKGVDSTLKIQPAKLEDSAVYLCASSLSSGTGYTFGSGTRLTVV.